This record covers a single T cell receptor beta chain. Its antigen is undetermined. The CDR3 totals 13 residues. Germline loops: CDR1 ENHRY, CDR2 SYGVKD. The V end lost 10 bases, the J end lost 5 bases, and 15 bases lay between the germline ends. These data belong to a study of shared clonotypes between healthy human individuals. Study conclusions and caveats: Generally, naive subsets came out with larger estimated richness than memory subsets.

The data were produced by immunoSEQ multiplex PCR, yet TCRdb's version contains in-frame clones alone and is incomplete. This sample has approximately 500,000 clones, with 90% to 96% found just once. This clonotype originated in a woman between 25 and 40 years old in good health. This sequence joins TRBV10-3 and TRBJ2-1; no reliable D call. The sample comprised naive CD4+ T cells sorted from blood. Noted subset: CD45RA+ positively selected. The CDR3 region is CATGYGPDNEQFF. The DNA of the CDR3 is TGTGCCACGGGCTACGGACCCGACAATGAGCAGTTCTTC.